This T cell receptor (beta chain) was sequenced during a study of blood T cells in healthy people across ages. This clonotype was observed a handful of times. Using a J-beta primer mix together with a sample-barcoded 5' primer, a second PCR was run for roughly 7 to 11 cycles. Each CDR3 protein gets one entry after TCRdb re-called the 5' RACE reads with MiXCR. The repertoire consists of about 1.4 million distinct CDR3 sequences, with approximately 59% occurring once and the leading ten covering 5.5% to 8%. The V gene lost 3 bases and the J gene lost 3 bases, with 15 bases spanning the gap. Germline V gene sequence: CDR1 MGHRA, CDR2 YSYEKL. The CDR3 has 15 residues.

The clonotype comes from a man in his late teens or twenties in good health. Sequenced input: blood. The rearrangement links TRBV4-1 to TRBJ2-7, with unresolved D. The DNA for the CDR3 is TGCGCCAGCAGCCAGCCCCGCGCCGCGGTCTACGAGCAGTACTTC. Its translation is CASSQPRAAVYEQYF.